This T cell receptor beta chain was obtained from a study of cytomegalovirus exposure and HLA in healthy donors. Study-level points and caveats: For most subjects, TCR beta sequences were reported to predict HLA-A and HLA-B alleles with accuracy. In a later analysis, HLA-C alleles had the fewest associated TCRs, DRB1 alleles the most. A missense DCLRE1C variant was associated with V- and J-gene trimming of TCR beta chains in a later analysis, and an independent cohort replicated the association.

The study ran its PCR with 60 Vbeta and 13 Jbeta primers. Repertoires were generated with immunoSEQ multiplex PCR, while TCRdb's copy carries only in-frame clones and drops some. This table has 150,000 to 200,000 clones, approximately 78% appearing once. Turning to this clone: The target antigen is unknown. Other DNA sequences from this sample encode an identical CDR3 as well.

Sequenced: PBMCs. The receptor was isolated from a girl aged 2 to 9 in good health and CMV-seropositive.

The DNA of the CDR3 is TGTGCCAGCAGTTATGGACAGAACACTGAAGCTTTCTTT. Encoded protein: CASSYGQNTEAFF. The chain joins TRBV6-5 to TRBJ1-1; tentative D call: TRBD1 (5 bases). Trimming stripped 3 bases from V and 1 base from J, with 6 bases between. The CDR3 is made up of 13 amino acids. Germline V gene lookup returns CDR1 MNHEY and CDR2 SVGAGI.